This TCR beta chain originates from a study of blood T cell repertoires in COVID-19. In the study overall: T cells, B-cell-depleted T cells, or PBMCs supplied cDNA or gDNA.

This clone was seen only once. CDR1 and CDR2 from the germline V gene are SEHNR and FQNEAQ (reference sequence). The V and J ends lost 1 base and 5 bases, in that order; junction bases with no gene match: 11. This CDR3 contains 16 residues. Clones were sequenced by immunoSEQ multiplex PCR, and TCRdb holds only the in-frame ones, with some missing. The repertoire holds around 36,000 clones, with more than 70% as singletons. The genes are TRBV7-9 and TRBJ2-7; 7 bases line up with TRBD1. Material for sequencing was peripheral blood. This receptor was identified in a man between 60 and 75 years old with acute or convalescent COVID-19. The CDR3 DNA is TGTGCCAGCAGCTTAGATTCAGGGGGTGGTGGGCACGAGCAGTACTTC. Translation: CASSLDSGGGGHEQYF.